Listed here are 19 T cell receptor beta chains from one sample, sequenced in a study of T-cell memory formation after mild COVID-19. In TCRdb, the 5' RACE reads were re-called with MiXCR into one record per CDR3 protein. The sample holds 350,000 or so distinct CDR3 sequences, 10% to 15% seen once. The sample consisted of PBMCs or a T cell subset sorted from them (not recorded which). These receptors originate from a man aged 18 to 30 who had mild COVID-19 (a few samples of this study predate the infection). Cell type and time point are not known.

The gene calls are TRBV20-1 and TRBJ2-7; tentative D call: TRBD2 (6 bases). Germline CDR1 and CDR2: DFQATT and SNEGSKA (reference sequence). V was trimmed by 1 base and J by 7 bases, leaving 11 bases between them. This CDR3 comprises 12 residues. CDR3 in DNA: TGCAGTGCTAGAGGCGGGGCCGGGGAGCAGTACGTC. It codes for CSARGGAGEQYV.

This clonotype occurred a few times. The genes are TRBV7-2 and TRBJ2-3; the D is unclear. Germline CDR1 reads SGHTA; CDR2 reads FQGNSA. V was cut by 1 base and J by 2 bases, with 10 bases left in between. This CDR3 is 15 amino acids long. The CDR3: CASSLVTFFTDTQYF. In nucleotides, the CDR3 is TGTGCCAGCAGCTTAGTGACTTTCTTCACAGATACGCAGTATTTT. The variable domain in full, with the rest retrieved from reference TRBV7-2 and TRBJ2-3, is GAGVSQSPSNKVTEKGKDVELRCDPISGHTALYWYRQSLGQGLEFLIYFQGNSAPDKSGLPSDRFSAERTGGSVSTLTIQRTQQEDSAVYLCASSLVTFFTDTQYFGPGTRLTVL.

The chain combines TRBV3-1 with TRBJ2-7; D may be TRBD1 (5 bases). Trimming stripped 0 bases from V and 9 bases from J, with 15 bases between. There are 14 residues in the CDR3. The germline V gene encodes CDR1 LGHDT and CDR2 YNNKEL (reference sequence). CDR3 in amino acids: CASSQDRRGRVQYF. In DNA form, the CDR3 reads TGTGCCAGCAGCCAAGATCGAAGGGGCAGGGTGCAGTACTTC.

This clonotype has just a few counts. CDR3 protein: CASSVATSGGSNTGELFF. CDR3 nucleotides: TGTGCCAGCAGCGTAGCGACTAGCGGGGGGTCGAACACCGGGGAGCTGTTTTTT. The chain uses TRBV9 and TRBJ2-2; TRBD2 matches at 13 bases. The length of the CDR3 is 18 residues. The V gene end was trimmed by 0 bases and the J gene end by 0 bases; junction bases not matched to a gene: 2. Looked up from germline, CDR1 is SGDLS and CDR2 is YYNGEE. Full variable domain (outside the CDR3, taken from reference TRBV9 and TRBJ2-2): DSGVTQTPKHLITATGQRVTLRCSPRSGDLSVYWYQQSLDQGLQFLIQYYNGEERAKGNILERFSAQQFPDLHSELNLSSLELGDSALYFCASSVATSGGSNTGELFFGEGSRLTVL.

This clonotype was observed many times. The CDR3 nucleotides read TGTGCCAGCAGTTTTACACCAGATACGCAGTATTTT. Translating gives CASSFTPDTQYF. J is TRBJ2-3 and V is TRBV7-9, with D unclear. The CDR3 extends over 12 amino acids. V was clipped by 6 bases and J by 4 bases, with 8 bases between them. CDR1 SEHNR and CDR2 FQNEAQ come from the germline V gene (reference sequence).

This chain uses TRBV18 with TRBJ1-4; D is possibly TRBD1 (6 bases). This CDR3 comprises 12 residues. Trimming left V 4 bases short and J 12 bases short, with 12 bases between. CDR1 KGHSH and CDR2 LQKENI come from the germline V gene. Written as DNA, the CDR3 is TGTGCCAGCTCACAGTACAGGGAGGAACTGTTTTTT. Translation: CASSQYREELFF.

The chain has TRBV7-2 and TRBJ1-6, with D uncertain. The CDR3 loop spans 15 amino acids. Germline V lookup: CDR1 SGHTA, CDR2 FQGNSA. The ends were cut back, 5 bases at V and 7 bases at J, with 15 bases in the middle. The CDR3 nucleotides are TGTGCCAGCAGCCTCGACTCGAAGGCCAATTCACCCCTCCACTTT. Its protein product is CASSLDSKANSPLHF.

The chain carries TRBV11-2 and TRBJ2-7; 7 bases agree with TRBD1. This CDR3 has 13 amino acids. Germline CDR1 is SGHAT and CDR2 is FQNNGV. CDR3 nucleotide sequence: TGTGCCAGCAGCTTGGGGGATGCGACAGGGTATAGAGTC. Amino acid sequence: CASSLGDATGYRV.

The rearrangement joins TRBV7-8 to TRBJ1-4; TRBD1 matches at 7 bases. CDR1 and CDR2 (germline): SGHVS, FQNEAQ. CDR3 size: 14 residues. Losses at the gene ends were 5 bases for V and 2 bases for J; bases not matched to a gene: 2. Here the CDR3 reads CASSPGQTNEKLFF. CDR3 DNA sequence: TGTGCCAGCAGCCCGGGACAGACTAATGAAAAACTGTTTTTT.

This clonotype was found a few times. The chain links TRBV5-1 to TRBJ2-7; TRBD1 matches at 10 bases. The germline V gene encodes CDR1 SGHRS and CDR2 YFSETQ. J gave up 3 bases and V 4 bases, and 7 bases lay outside the gene matches. CDR3 size: 15 residues. The CDR3 bases are TGCGCCAGCAGCAGAGGGACAGGGGCGGACTACGAGCAGTACTTC. It translates to CASSRGTGADYEQYF.

This clonotype was counted a few times. The chain carries TRBV9 and TRBJ1-6; D is unresolved. Trimming removed 4 bases from V and 10 bases from J, with 15 bases in between. This CDR3 contains 14 residues. Per the germline V gene, CDR1 is SGDLS and CDR2 is YYNGEE. The CDR3: CASSPRIEDSPLHF. DNA for the CDR3: TGTGCCAGCAGCCCACGAATAGAAGACTCACCCCTCCACTTT.

The chain couples TRBV12-3 or TRBV12-4 to TRBJ1-3; D not resolved. Trimming cost V 4 bases and J 8 bases, with 12 bases left between them. CDR3 length: 13 residues. This CDR3 reads CASSSDFSDTIYF. DNA for the CDR3: TGTGCCAGCAGTTCCGACTTCTCGGACACCATATATTTT.

This rearrangement joins TRBV6-2 or TRBV6-3 to TRBJ1-5; D gene uncertain. Trimming removed 2 bases at V and 2 bases at J, with 16 bases between. The CDR3 is 17 amino acids. The germline gives CDR1 MNHEY, CDR2 SVGEGT. CDR3 nucleotides: TGTGCCAGCAGTTACCCGGCGAGAGGTGGGGGCAATCAGCCCCAGCATTTT. Its protein is CASSYPARGGGNQPQHF.

The chain carries TRBV20-1 and TRBJ2-1; D tentatively fits TRBD1 or TRBD2 (6 bases each). V lost 5 bases and J lost 2, with 16 bases in between. Germline CDR1 is DFQATT and CDR2 is SNEGSKA (reference sequence). This CDR3 is 15 amino acids long. The chain's CDR3 is CSAASGGLAYNEQFF. The CDR3 DNA follows: TGCAGTGCTGCCTCCGGGGGCCTAGCCTACAATGAGCAGTTCTTC.

The chain recombines TRBV12-3 or TRBV12-4 with TRBJ1-5; weak D call: TRBD1 (6 bases). Between the trimmed V and J ends, which lost 5 bases and 7 bases, there was a span of 18 bases. The CDR3 consists of 15 residues. CDR3 residues: CASSGPGTLTQPQHF. As DNA, the CDR3 is TGTGCCAGCAGTGGGCCCGGGACACTCACCCAGCCCCAGCATTTT.

This sequence joins TRBV30 and TRBJ1-1, with unresolved D. V dropped 0 bases and J dropped 5 bases, with 4 bases sitting between them. This CDR3 contains 11 residues. Germline values: CDR1 GTSNPN, CDR2 SVGIG (reference sequence). DNA of the CDR3: TGTGCCTGGAGTGTAGGAACTGAAGCTTTCTTT. Residues: CAWSVGTEAFF.

This clonotype appeared a few times. The chain combines TRBV11-2 with TRBJ2-2; D unresolved. Germline lookup yields CDR1 SGHAT and CDR2 FQNNGV. The CDR3 is made up of 14 amino acids. Trimming shortened V by 0 bases and J by 3 bases, and 5 bases separated the two germline ends. The CDR3 sequence: CASSLDPYTGELFF. The CDR3 DNA follows: TGTGCCAGCAGCTTAGATCCGTACACCGGGGAGCTGTTTTTT.

The chain joins TRBV12-3 or TRBV12-4 to TRBJ2-3, with D perhaps TRBD1 (8 bases). Trimming pared 4 bases from V and 1 base from J, leaving 21 bases between. The CDR3 consists of 18 residues. CDR3 amino acids: CASSSDRGGHKGTDTQYF. CDR3 in DNA: TGTGCCAGCAGTTCCGACAGGGGAGGGCACAAGGGCACAGATACGCAGTATTTT.

This clonotype was seen a few times. The chain links TRBV12-3 or TRBV12-4 to TRBJ1-1; 8 bases agree with TRBD1. This CDR3 has 16 amino acids. V was pared by 5 bases and J by 10 bases, with 18 bases of the junction left unmatched. The CDR3: CASSPGDRIRDKGAFF. The CDR3 DNA reads TGTGCCAGCAGTCCGGGGGACAGGATTCGCGATAAGGGAGCTTTCTTT.